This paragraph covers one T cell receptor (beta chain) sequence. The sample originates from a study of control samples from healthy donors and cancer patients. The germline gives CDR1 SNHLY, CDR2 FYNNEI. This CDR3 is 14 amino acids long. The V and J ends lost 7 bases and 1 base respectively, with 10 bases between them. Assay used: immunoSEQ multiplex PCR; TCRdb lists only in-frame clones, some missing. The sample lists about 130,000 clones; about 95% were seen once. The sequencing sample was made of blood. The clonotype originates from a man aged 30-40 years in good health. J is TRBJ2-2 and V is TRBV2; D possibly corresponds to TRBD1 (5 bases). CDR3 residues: CASTSGKNTGELFF. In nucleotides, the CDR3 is TGTGCCAGCACCTCAGGGAAGAACACCGGGGAGCTGTTTTTT. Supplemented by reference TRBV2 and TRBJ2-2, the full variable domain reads EPEVTQTPSHQVTQMGQEVILRCVPISNHLYFYWYRQILGQKVEFLVSFYNNEISEKSEIFDDQFSVERPDGSNFTLKIRSTKLEDSAMYFCASTSGKNTGELFFGEGSRLTVL.